What follows are 4 T cell receptor beta chains derived from one specimen sequenced in a study of cytomegalovirus exposure and HLA in healthy donors. With 60 Vbeta and 13 Jbeta primers, the PCR was carried out. Assay: immunoSEQ multiplex PCR; the TCRdb copy retains only in-frame clones and omits some. The table includes tens of thousands of clones, 55% to 80% detected once. Sequencing was performed on PBMCs. These receptors were collected from a woman aged 25-40 years in good health and CMV-seronegative.

The chain joins TRBV6-1 to TRBJ1-2; D ambiguous. Germline V CDR1 and CDR2: MNHNS, SASEGT. V was clipped by 8 bases and J by 4 bases, with 8 bases between them. The CDR3 covers 11 residues. CDR3 coding DNA: TGTGCCAGCTCCTCTACCTATGGCTACACCTTC. Protein: CASSSTYGYTF.

The chain recombines TRBV5-6 with TRBJ1-4, with D perhaps matching TRBD1 (6 bases). The CDR3 contains 16 residues. Deletions cut 4 bases from V and 7 bases from J, with 20 bases between. The germline CDR1 and CDR2 sequences are SGHDT and YYEEEE. This CDR3 reads CASSDTLDSQGEKLFF. CDR3 DNA sequence: TGTGCCAGCAGCGATACCCTGGACAGTCAAGGTGAAAAACTGTTTTTT.

This chain uses TRBV7-9 with TRBJ2-3; 7 positions agree with TRBD1. Losses at the gene ends were 3 bases for V and 3 bases for J; bases not matched to a gene: 6. The CDR3 loop spans 15 amino acids. Germline CDR1 is SEHNR and CDR2 is FQNEAQ (reference sequence). The CDR3 reads CASSLRQGSTDTQYF. The CDR3 nucleotides are TGTGCCAGCAGCTTGCGACAGGGATCAACAGATACGCAGTATTTT.

The DNA of the CDR3 is TGTGCCAGCAGGTGGACTAGCGGCACTTACGAGCAGTACTTC. Its protein product is CASRWTSGTYEQYF. V gene TRBV27 combines with J gene TRBJ2-7, with TRBD2 matching over 10 bases. From germline, CDR1 is MNHEY and CDR2 SMNVEV (reference sequence). The CDR3 consists of 14 residues. V lost 6 bases, J lost 4 bases, and 6 bases stayed unmatched.